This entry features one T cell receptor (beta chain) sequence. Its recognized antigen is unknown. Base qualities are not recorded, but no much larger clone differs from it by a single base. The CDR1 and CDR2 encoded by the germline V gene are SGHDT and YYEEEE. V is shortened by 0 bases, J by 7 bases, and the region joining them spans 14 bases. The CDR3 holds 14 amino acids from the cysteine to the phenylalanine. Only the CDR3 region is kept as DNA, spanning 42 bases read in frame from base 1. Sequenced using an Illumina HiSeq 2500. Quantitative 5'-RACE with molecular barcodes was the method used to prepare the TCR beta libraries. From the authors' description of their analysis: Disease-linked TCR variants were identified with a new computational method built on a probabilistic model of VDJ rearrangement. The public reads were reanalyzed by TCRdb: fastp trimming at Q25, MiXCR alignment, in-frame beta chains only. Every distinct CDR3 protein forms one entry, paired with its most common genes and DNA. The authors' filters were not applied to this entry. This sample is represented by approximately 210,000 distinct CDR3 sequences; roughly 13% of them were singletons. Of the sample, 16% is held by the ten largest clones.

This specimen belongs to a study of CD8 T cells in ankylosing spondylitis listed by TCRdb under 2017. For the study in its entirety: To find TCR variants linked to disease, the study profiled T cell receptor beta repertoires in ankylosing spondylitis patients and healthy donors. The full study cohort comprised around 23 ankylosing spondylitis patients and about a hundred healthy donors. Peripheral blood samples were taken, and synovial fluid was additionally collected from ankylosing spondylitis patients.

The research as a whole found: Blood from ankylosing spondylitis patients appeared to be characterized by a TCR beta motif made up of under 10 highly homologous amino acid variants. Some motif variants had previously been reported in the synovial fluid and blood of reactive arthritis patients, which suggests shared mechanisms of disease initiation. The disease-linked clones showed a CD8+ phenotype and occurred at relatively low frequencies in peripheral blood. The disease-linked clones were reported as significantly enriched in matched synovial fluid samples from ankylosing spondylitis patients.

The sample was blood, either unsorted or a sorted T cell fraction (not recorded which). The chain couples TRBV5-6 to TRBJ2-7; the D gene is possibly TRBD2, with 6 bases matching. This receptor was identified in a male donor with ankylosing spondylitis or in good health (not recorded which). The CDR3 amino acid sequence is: CASSLVSKAGEQYF. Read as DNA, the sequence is TGTGCCAGCAGCTTGGTTAGCAAGGCGGGGGAGCAGTACTTC.